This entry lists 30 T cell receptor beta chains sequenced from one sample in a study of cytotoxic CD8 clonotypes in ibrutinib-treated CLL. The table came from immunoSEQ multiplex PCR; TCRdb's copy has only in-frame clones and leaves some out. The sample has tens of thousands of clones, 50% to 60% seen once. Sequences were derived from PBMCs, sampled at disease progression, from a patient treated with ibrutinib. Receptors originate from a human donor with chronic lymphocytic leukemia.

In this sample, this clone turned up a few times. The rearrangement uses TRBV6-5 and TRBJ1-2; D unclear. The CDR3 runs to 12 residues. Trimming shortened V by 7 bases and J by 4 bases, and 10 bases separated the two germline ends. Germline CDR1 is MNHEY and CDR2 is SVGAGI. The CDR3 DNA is TGTGCCAGCAAGGGTAGACTCTATGGCTACACCTTC. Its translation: CASKGRLYGYTF.

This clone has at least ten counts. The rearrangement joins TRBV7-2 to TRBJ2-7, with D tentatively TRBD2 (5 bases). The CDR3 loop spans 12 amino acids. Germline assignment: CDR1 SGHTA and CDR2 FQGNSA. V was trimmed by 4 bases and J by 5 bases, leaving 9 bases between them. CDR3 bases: TGTGCCAGCAGCTCTAGCACCCACGAGCAGTACTTC. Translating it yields CASSSSTHEQYF. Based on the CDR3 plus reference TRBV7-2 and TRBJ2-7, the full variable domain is GAGVSQSPSNKVTEKGKDVELRCDPISGHTALYWYRQSLGQGLEFLIYFQGNSAPDKSGLPSDRFSAERTGGSVSTLTIQRTQQEDSAVYLCASSSSTHEQYFGPGTRLTVT.

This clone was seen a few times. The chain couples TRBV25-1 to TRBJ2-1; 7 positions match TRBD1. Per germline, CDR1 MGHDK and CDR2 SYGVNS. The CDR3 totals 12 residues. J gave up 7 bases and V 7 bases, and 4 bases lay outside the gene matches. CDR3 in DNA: TGTGCCAGCATAAAGGGGGCGAATGAGCAGTTCTTC. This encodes CASIKGANEQFF.

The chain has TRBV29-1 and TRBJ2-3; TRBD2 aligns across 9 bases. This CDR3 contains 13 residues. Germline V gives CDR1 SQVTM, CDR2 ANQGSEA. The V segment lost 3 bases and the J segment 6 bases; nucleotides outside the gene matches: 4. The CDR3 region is CSVERGGRDTQYF. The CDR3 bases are TGCAGCGTTGAGCGGGGGGGCCGGGATACGCAGTATTTT.

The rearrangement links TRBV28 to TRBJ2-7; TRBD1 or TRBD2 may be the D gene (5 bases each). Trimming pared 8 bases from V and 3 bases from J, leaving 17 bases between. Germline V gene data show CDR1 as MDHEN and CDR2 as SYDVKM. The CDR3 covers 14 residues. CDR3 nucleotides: TGTGCCAGCCTCACCGGGACCCCGGGCTACGAGCAGTACTTC. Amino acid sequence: CASLTGTPGYEQYF.

The DNA for the CDR3 is TGTGCCAGCAGCTTGCAGCGGGGGGTGGTACAAGCTTTCTTT. This encodes CASSLQRGVVQAFF. This chain joins TRBV7-2 and TRBJ1-1; tentative D call: TRBD1 (5 bases). V gave up 3 bases and J gave up 9 bases, with 17 bases separating them. The CDR3 length is 14 residues. The germline V gene encodes CDR1 SGHTA and CDR2 FQGNSA.

The CDR3 spells CASSQDPRIGGEQYF. CDR3 sequence (DNA): TGCGCCAGCAGCCAAGATCCGCGGATTGGGGGTGAGCAGTACTTC. V is TRBV4-1 and J is TRBJ2-7; D may match TRBD1 or TRBD2 (5 bases each). The CDR3 runs 15 residues. V was pared by 0 bases and J by 7 bases, with 16 bases between. The germline gives CDR1 MGHRA, CDR2 YSYEKL.

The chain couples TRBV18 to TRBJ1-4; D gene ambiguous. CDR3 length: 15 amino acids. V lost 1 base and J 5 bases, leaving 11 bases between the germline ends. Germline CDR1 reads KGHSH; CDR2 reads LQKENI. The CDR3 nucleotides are TGTGCCAGCTCACCACAACGGGCAGACAATGAAAAACTGTTTTTT. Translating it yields CASSPQRADNEKLFF.

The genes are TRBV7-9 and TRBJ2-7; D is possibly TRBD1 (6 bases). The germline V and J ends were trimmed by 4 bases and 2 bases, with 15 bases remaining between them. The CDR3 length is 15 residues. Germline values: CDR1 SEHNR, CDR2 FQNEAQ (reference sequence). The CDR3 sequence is CASSSVRAGAYEQYF. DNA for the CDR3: TGTGCCAGCAGCTCTGTGAGGGCAGGGGCCTACGAGCAGTACTTC.

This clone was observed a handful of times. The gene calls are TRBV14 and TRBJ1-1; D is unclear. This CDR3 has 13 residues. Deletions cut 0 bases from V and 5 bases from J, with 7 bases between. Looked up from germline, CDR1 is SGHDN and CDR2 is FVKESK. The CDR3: CASSQDRRTEAFF. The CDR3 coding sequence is TGTGCCAGCAGCCAAGATAGACGGACTGAAGCTTTCTTT.

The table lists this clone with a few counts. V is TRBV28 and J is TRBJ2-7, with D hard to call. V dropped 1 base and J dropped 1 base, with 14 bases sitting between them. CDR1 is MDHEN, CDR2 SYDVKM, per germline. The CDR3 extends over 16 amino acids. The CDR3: CASSLSGRLESYEQYF. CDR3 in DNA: TGTGCCAGCAGTTTATCGGGTCGATTGGAATCCTACGAGCAGTACTTC.

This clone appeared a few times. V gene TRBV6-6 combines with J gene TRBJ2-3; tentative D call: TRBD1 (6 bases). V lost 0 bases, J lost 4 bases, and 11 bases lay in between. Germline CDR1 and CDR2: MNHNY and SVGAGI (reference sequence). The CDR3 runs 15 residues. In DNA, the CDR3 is TGTGCCAGCAGTTACTCAGGGGGAGCGCCAGATACGCAGTATTTT. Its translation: CASSYSGGAPDTQYF.

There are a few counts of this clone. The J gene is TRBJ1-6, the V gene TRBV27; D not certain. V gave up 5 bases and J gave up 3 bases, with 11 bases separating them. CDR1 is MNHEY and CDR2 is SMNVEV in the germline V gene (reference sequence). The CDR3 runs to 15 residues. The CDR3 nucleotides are TGTGCCAGCAGTCCGCCCCCCCTCTATAATTCACCCCTCCACTTT. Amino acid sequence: CASSPPPLYNSPLHF.

CDR3: CATSPRASGRNEQFF. CDR3 bases: TGTGCCACCAGCCCACGGGCTAGCGGGCGGAATGAGCAGTTCTTC. V usage is TRBV15 and J usage is TRBJ2-1, with 8 bases that match TRBD2. Germline V gene data show CDR1 as LNHNV and CDR2 as YYDKDF (reference sequence). The CDR3 spans 15 residues. The V and J ends lost 5 bases and 7 bases, in that order; junction bases with no gene match: 10.

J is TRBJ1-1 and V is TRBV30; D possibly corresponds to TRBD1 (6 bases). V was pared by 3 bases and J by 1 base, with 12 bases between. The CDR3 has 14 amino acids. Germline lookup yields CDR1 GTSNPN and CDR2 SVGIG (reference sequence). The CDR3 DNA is TGTGCCTGGAGGTACAGGGTTAGGAACACTGAAGCTTTCTTT. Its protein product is CAWRYRVRNTEAFF. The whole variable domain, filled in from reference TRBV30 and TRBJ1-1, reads SQTIHQWPATLVQPVGSPLSLECTVEGTSNPNLYWYRQAAGRGLQLLFYSVGIGQISSEVPQNLSASRPQDRQFILSSKKLLLSDSGFYLCAWRYRVRNTEAFFGQGTRLTVV.

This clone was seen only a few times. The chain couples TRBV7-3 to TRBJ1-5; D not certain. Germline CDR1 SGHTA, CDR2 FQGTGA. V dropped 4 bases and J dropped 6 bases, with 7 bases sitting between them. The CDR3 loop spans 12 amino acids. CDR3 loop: CASSYERQPQHF. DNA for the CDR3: TGTGCCAGCAGCTATGAGCGTCAGCCCCAGCATTTT.

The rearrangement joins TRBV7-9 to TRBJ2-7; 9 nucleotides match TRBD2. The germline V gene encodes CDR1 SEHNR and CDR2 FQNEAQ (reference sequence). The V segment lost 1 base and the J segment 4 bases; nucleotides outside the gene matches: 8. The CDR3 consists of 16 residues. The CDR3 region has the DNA TGTGCCAGCAGCTTAGGGGTAGCGGGGGCACATTACGAGCAGTACTTC. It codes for CASSLGVAGAHYEQYF.

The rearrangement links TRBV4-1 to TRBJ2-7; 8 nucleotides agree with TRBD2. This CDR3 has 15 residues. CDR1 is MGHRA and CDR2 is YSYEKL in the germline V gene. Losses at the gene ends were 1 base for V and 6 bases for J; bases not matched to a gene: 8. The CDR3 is CASSQVGTGGGEQYF. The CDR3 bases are TGCGCCAGCAGCCAAGTCGGGACGGGAGGGGGCGAGCAGTACTTC.

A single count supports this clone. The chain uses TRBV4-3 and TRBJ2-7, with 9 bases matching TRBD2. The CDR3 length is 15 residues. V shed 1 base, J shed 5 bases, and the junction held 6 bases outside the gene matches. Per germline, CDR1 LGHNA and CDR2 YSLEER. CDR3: CASSQASGIFDEQYF. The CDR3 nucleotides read TGCGCCAGCAGCCAAGCTAGCGGGATTTTCGACGAGCAGTACTTC.

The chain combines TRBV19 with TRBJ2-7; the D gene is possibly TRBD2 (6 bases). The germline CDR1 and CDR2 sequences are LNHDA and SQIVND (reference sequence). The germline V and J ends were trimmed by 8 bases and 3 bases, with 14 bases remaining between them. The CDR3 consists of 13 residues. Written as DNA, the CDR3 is TGTGCCAGTGGGCAGGTCGGGGGCTACGAGCAGTACTTC. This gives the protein CASGQVGGYEQYF.

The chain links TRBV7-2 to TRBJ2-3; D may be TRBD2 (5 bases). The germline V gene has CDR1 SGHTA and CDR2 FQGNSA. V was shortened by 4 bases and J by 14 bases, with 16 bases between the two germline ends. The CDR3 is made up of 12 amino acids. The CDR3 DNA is TGTGCCAGCAGCTCTCTAGCTTCCGCCAGGTATTTT. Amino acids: CASSSLASARYF.

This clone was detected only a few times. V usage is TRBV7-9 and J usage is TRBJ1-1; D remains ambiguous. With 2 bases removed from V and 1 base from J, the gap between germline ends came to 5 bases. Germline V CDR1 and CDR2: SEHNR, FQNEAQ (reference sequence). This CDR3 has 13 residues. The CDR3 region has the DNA TGTGCCAGCAGCTTAACTCAGAACACTGAAGCTTTCTTT. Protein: CASSLTQNTEAFF.

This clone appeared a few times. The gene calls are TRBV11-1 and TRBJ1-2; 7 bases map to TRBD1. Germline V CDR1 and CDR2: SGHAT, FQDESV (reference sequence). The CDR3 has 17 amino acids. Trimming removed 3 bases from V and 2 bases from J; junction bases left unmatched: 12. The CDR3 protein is CASSLRGETGLNYGYTF. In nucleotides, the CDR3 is TGTGCCAGCAGCTTGAGGGGCGAGACAGGGCTCAACTATGGCTACACCTTC. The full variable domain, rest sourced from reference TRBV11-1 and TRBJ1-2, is EAEVAQSPRYKITEKSQAVAFWCDPISGHATLYWYRQILGQGPELLVQFQDESVVDDSQLPKDRFSAERLKGVDSTLKIQPAELGDSAMYLCASSLRGETGLNYGYTFGSGTRLTVV.

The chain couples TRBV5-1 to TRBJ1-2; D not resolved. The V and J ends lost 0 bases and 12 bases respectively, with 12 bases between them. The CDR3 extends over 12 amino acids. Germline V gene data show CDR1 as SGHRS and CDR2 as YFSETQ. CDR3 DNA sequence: TGCGCCAGCAGCTTGGATGGTACATCGAACACCTTC. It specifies CASSLDGTSNTF.

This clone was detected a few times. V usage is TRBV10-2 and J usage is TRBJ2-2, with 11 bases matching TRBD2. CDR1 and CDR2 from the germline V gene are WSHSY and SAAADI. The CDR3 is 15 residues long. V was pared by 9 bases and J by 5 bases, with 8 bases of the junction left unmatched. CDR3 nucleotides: TGCGCCAGTCGGAGACTAGCGGGGTTAACCGGGGAGCTGTTTTTT. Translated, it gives CASRRLAGLTGELFF.

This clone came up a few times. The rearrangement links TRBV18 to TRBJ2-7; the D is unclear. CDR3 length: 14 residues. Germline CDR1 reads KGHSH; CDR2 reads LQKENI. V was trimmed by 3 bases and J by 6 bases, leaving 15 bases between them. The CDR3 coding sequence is TGTGCCAGCTCACCGAATAGCTATCCTGGCGAGCAGTACTTC. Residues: CASSPNSYPGEQYF.

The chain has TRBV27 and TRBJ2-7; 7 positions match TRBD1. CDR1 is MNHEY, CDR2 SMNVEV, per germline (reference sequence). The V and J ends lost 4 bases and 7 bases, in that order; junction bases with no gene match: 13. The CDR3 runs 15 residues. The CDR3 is CASSSGQTFTTEQYF. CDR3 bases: TGTGCCAGCAGTTCGGGACAGACCTTTACTACGGAGCAGTACTTC.

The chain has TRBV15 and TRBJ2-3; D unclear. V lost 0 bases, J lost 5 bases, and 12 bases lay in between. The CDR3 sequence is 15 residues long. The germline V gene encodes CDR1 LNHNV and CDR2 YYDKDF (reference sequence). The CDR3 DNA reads TGTGCCACCAGCAGAGAGGGTCGGTTCGTAGATACGCAGTATTTT. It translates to CATSREGRFVDTQYF. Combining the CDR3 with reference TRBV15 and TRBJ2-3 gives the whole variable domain DAMVIQNPRYQVTQFGKPVTLSCSQTLNHNVMYWYQQKSSQAPKLLFHYYDKDFNNEADTPDNFQSRRPNTSFCFLDIRSPGLGDTAMYLCATSREGRFVDTQYFGPGTRLTVL.

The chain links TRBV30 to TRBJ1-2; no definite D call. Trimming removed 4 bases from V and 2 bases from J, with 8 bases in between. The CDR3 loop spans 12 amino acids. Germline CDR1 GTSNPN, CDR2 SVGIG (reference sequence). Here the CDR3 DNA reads TGTGCCTGGACTCTTGGGAACTATGGCTACACCTTC. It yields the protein CAWTLGNYGYTF.

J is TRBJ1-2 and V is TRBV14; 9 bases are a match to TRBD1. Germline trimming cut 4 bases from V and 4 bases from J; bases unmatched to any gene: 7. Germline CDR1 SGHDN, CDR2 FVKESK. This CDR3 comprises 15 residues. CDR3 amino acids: CASSLGQGRVYGYTF. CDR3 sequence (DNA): TGTGCCAGCAGCCTGGGACAGGGTAGGGTCTATGGCTACACCTTC.